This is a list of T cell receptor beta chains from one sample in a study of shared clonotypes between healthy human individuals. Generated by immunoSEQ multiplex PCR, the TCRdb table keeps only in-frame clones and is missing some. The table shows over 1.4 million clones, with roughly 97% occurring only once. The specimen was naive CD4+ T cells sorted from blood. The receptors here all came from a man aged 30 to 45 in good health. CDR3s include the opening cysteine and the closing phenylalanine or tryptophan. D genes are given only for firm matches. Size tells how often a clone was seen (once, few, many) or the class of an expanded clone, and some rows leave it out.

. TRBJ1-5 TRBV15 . CATSRDPRLNQPQHF TGTGCCACCAGCAGAGATCCCCGGCTCAATCAGCCCCAGCATTTT
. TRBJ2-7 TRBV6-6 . CASSSQMVRGEQYF TGTGCCAGCAGTTCCCAAATGGTCAGAGGCGAGCAGTACTTC
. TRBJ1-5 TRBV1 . CTSSQAPVAGPQPQHF TGCACCAGCAGCCAAGCTCCGGTTGCGGGGCCTCAGCCCCAGCATTTT
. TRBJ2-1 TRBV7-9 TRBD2 CASSRGVGLAAYNEQFF TGTGCCAGCAGTCGAGGAGTGGGACTAGCGGCCTACAATGAGCAGTTCTTC
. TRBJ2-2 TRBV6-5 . CASSYFGRENTGELFF TGTGCCAGCAGTTACTTCGGCAGGGAGAACACCGGGGAGCTGTTTTTT
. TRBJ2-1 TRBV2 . CASREGQSSYNEQFF TGTGCCAGCAGGGAAGGCCAAAGCTCCTACAATGAGCAGTTCTTC
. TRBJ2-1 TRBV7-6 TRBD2 CASSRSPSGGKSSYNEQFF TGTGCCAGCAGCCGGTCGCCTAGCGGGGGGAAAAGCTCCTACAATGAGCAGTTCTTC
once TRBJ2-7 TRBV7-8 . CASSLAGPYYEQYF TGTGCCAGCAGCTTAGCCGGGCCTTACTACGAGCAGTACTTC
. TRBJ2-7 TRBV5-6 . CASSRLWQGRHYEQYF TGTGCCAGCAGCCGTCTATGGCAGGGAAGGCACTACGAGCAGTACTTC
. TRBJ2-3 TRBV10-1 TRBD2 CASKTSGCTDTQYF TGCGCCAGCAAGACTAGCGGGTGCACAGATACGCAGTATTTT
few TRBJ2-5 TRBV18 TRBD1 CASSLDREKTQYF TGTGCCAGCTCTCTCGACAGGGAAAAGACCCAGTACTTC
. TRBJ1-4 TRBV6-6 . CASSYRVTEKLFF TGTGCCAGCAGTTACCGCGTGACAGAAAAACTGTTTTTT
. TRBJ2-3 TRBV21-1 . CASSVRDYPPDTQYF TGTGCCAGCAGCGTCCGGGACTACCCTCCGGATACGCAGTATTTT
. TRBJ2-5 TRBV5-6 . CASSLNAGTNQETQYF TGTGCCAGCAGCTTGAACGCGGGTACTAACCAAGAGACCCAGTACTTC
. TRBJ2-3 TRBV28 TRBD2 CASSSPAGEVSDTQYF TGTGCCAGCAGTTCCCCAGCGGGAGAAGTATCAGATACGCAGTATTTT
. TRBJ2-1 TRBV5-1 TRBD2 CASSTAGALYNEQFF TGCGCCAGCAGCACAGCGGGAGCCCTTTACAATGAGCAGTTCTTC
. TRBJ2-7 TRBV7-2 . CASRLVYEQYF TGTGCCAGCCGCCTAGTGTACGAGCAGTACTTC
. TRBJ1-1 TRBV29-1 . CSVGDRVAFF TGCAGCGTTGGAGACCGGGTGGCTTTCTTT
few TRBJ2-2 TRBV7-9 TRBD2 CASSPGTSEWTGELFF TGTGCCAGCAGCCCCGGGACTAGCGAATGGACCGGGGAGCTGTTTTTT
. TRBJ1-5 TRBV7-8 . CASTDLPGQPQHF TGTGCCAGCACCGATCTCCCGGGCCAGCCCCAGCATTTT
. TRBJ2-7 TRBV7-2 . CASSLANSGYLSYEQYF TGTGCCAGCAGCTTAGCGAACTCTGGGTACCTCTCCTACGAGCAGTACTTC
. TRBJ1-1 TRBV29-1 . CSVERSMNTEAFF TGCAGCGTGGAGAGATCCATGAACACTGAAGCTTTCTTT
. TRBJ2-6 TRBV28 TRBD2 CASSLWGLARANVLTF TGTGCCAGCAGTTTATGGGGACTAGCAAGGGCCAACGTCCTGACTTTC